The clone carrying this T cell receptor (beta chain) was observed at least ten times. MiXCR re-clonotyped the PCR reads for TCRdb. The sample records 45,000 to 55,000 clones, under 25% being singletons. Trimming removed 3 bases at V and 8 bases at J, with 16 bases between. Looked up from germline, CDR1 is MNHNS and CDR2 is SASEGT. This CDR3 spans 14 amino acids. The entry originates in a study of metastatic and nonmetastatic thyroid tumors. No patient received treatment before thyroid surgery. V usage is TRBV6-1 and J usage is TRBJ1-2, with D possibly being TRBD1 (6 bases). This sequence originates from a male donor with papillary thyroid cancer or a benign thyroid nodule (not recorded which). Some clones in this sample may be carry-over from other donors' samples. The sample was blood. The CDR3 sequence: CASSELTGMGGYTF. DNA for the CDR3: TGTGCCAGCAGTGAGCTGACAGGTATGGGAGGCTACACCTTC.